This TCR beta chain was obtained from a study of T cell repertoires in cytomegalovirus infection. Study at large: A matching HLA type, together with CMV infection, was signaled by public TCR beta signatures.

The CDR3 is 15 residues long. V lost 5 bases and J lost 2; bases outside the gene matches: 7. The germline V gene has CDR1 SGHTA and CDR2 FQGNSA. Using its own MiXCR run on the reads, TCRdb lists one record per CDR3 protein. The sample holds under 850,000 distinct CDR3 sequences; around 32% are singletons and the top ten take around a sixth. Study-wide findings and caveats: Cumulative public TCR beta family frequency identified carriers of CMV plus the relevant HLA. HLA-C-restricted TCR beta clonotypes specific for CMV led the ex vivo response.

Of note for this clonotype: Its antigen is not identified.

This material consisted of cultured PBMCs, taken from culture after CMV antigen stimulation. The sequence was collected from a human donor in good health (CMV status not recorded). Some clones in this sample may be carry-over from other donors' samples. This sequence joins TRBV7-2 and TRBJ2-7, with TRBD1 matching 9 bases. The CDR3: CASSQARDRAYEQYF. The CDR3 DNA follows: TGTGCCAGCAGCCAAGCCCGGGACAGGGCCTACGAGCAGTACTTC.